The 6 T cell receptor beta chains below all came from one sample that was sequenced in a study of T cell repertoires in cytomegalovirus infection. A single record per CDR3 protein comes from TCRdb applying MiXCR to the reads. This sample has roughly 320,000 distinct CDR3 sequences; around a tenth occur once, and the top ten carry about 3.9%. The material sequenced was PBMCs. All receptors derive from a human donor in good health (CMV status not recorded). Some clones in this sample may be carry-over from other donors' samples.

This clonotype was detected many times. The chain recombines TRBV7-2 with TRBJ2-4; D possibly matches TRBD1 or TRBD2 (5 bases each). Between the trimmed V and J ends, which lost 1 base and 1 base, there was a span of 11 bases. This CDR3 has 16 residues. Germline V gives CDR1 SGHTA, CDR2 FQGNSA. The DNA of the CDR3 is TGTGCCAGCAGCTTAGTCGGGGCGCAGGCCAAAAACATTCAGTACTTC. It yields the protein CASSLVGAQAKNIQYF.

This clonotype was detected many times. V and J are TRBV7-2 and TRBJ1-2; unclear D gene. CDR3 size: 15 residues. The V end was cut by 1 base, the J end by 4 bases, with 13 bases between. Germline values: CDR1 SGHTA, CDR2 FQGNSA. CDR3 DNA sequence: TGTGCCAGCAGCTTAGACGGGCAGAAGTTCTATGGCTACACCTTC. Encoded protein: CASSLDGQKFYGYTF.

This clonotype has at least ten counts. V gene TRBV10-3 combines with J gene TRBJ2-5; 7 nucleotides line up with TRBD2. The germline V gene has CDR1 ENHRY and CDR2 SYGVKD. Germline trimming cut 5 bases from V and 4 bases from J; bases unmatched to any gene: 7. CDR3 size: 14 residues. CDR3 sequence (DNA): TGTGCCATCAGTAAACGGGAGGCAGGAGAGACCCAGTACTTC. It translates to CAISKREAGETQYF.

The rearrangement joins TRBV6-1 to TRBJ2-3; no firm D call. Germline-derived CDR1 and CDR2 are MNHNS and SASEGT. V was pared by 5 bases and J by 4 bases, with 7 bases between. The CDR3 runs to 12 residues. This CDR3 reads CASSTHSDTQYF. In nucleotides, the CDR3 is TGTGCCAGCAGTACACACTCAGATACGCAGTATTTT.

In regard to this clonotype: At one end, the junction sequence differs from germline, possibly due to a read error. This rearrangement joins TRBV7-9 to TRBJ1-2; D uncertain. The CDR3 contains 15 residues. CDR1 and CDR2 from the germline V gene are SEHNR and FQNEAQ (reference sequence). CDR3 in amino acids: CASSSHEGSNYGYNF. Written as DNA, the CDR3 is TGTGCCAGCAGCTCACACGAGGGTAGTAACTATGGCTACAACTTC.

This clonotype was seen more than once but under ten times. The V and J genes are TRBV5-4 and TRBJ2-5; D remains ambiguous. The CDR3 is made up of 14 amino acids. CDR1 and CDR2 from the germline V gene are SGHNT and YYREEE (reference sequence). The V gene lost 0 bases and the J gene lost 1 base, with 7 bases spanning the gap. For the CDR3, the DNA is TGTGCCAGCAGCTTGGCACACACCCAAGAGACCCAGTACTTC. This sequence encodes CASSLAHTQETQYF. Combining the CDR3 with reference TRBV5-4 and TRBJ2-5 gives the whole variable domain ETGVTQSPTHLIKTRGQQVTLRCSSQSGHNTVSWYQQALGQGPQFIFQYYREEENGRGNFPPRFSGLQFPNYSSELNVNALELDDSALYLCASSLAHTQETQYFGPGTRLLVL.